This T cell receptor (beta chain) was profiled in a study of CD8+ T cells in alopecia areata. Findings of the study overall: Scalp sequencing captures resident alphabeta T cells of normal skin too. Mice gave a clearer picture of TCR sharing than patients did, possibly for HLA-related reasons.

Reverse transcription of extracted RNA yielded cDNA, which provided the sequencing template. Profiled with immunoSEQ multiplex PCR; TCRdb holds only in-frame clones, not every one. The sample shows fewer than 70,000 clones, 44% of them seen only once. Peripheral blood and lesional scalp punch biopsies were taken from alopecia areata patients. V shed 0 bases and J shed 2 bases, with 10 bases lying between them. Germline V CDR1 and CDR2: SGDLS, YYNGEE. The length of the CDR3 is 15 residues. A word on this clone: Its cognate antigen is unknown.

The sequence came from a human donor with alopecia areata. The chain combines TRBV9 with TRBJ2-3; weak D call: TRBD2 (7 bases). The sequencing input was NKG2D-low CD8+ T cells sorted from blood. This chain's CDR3 is CASSVEGGVTDTQYF. CDR3 nucleotide sequence: TGTGCCAGCAGCGTAGAAGGGGGGGTCACAGATACGCAGTATTTT.